The entry that follows covers one T cell receptor (beta chain) sequence. The record originates from a study of blood T cell repertoires in COVID-19. Study background: Acute and convalescent COVID-19 specimens originated in the United States, Italy and Spain. T cells, B-cell-depleted T cells, or PBMCs provided the cDNA or gDNA that served as material.

As originally analysed: Using reference gene primer amplification, nucleated cell counts were estimated. Profiling relied on immunoSEQ multiplex PCR, and the TCRdb table lists in-frame clones only, not all of them. The DNA gave D and trimming, while V, J and clone size come from that table. The sample yields about 43,000 clones, approximately 90% seen once. V shed 7 bases, J shed 1 base, and the junction held 17 bases outside the gene matches. The CDR3 runs to 19 residues. CDR1 is SGHRS and CDR2 is YFSETQ in the germline V gene. The chain carries TRBV5-1 and TRBJ2-2, with 9 positions matching TRBD2. The sample comprised peripheral blood. The clonotype comes from a man aged 60-69 years with active COVID-19. The chain's CDR3 is CASSETSGTPTQNTGELFF. Here the CDR3 DNA reads TGCGCCAGCTCTGAGACTAGCGGCACCCCAACCCAGAACACCGGGGAGCTGTTTTTT.